Described below is a single T cell receptor (beta chain) sequence and its context. Antigen unknown. This CDR3 comprises 15 residues. Germline-derived CDR1 and CDR2 are SEHNR and FQNEAQ (reference sequence). J was trimmed by 4 bases and V by 5 bases; bases with no gene match: 6. The data originate from a study of T-cell reconstitution after alpha-beta-depleted transplantation in children. Findings and limits, study-wide: About two months after transplant, alpha-beta T cells reportedly came from several hundred expanded graft clones. Surviving recipient T cells and intrathymic progenitors accounted for some patients' high TCRbeta diversity at day 60. Newly made T cells mostly supplied T-cell counts and diversity one year after transplant.

Unique molecular identifiers were incorporated during preparation of the TCRbeta library. Each CDR3 protein gets one entry after TCRdb re-called the PCR reads with MiXCR. The data show some 600,000 distinct CDR3 sequences, 13% seen once. The chain carries TRBV7-9 and TRBJ1-1; TRBD1 matches at 11 bases. Sequenced material: PBMCs, mostly from graft donor cells, taken 360 days after TCRalphabeta/CD19-depleted stem cell transplant. This sequence originates from a male patient aged 10 to 17 who had a stem cell transplant for acute myeloid leukemia, so the T cells may come from the graft donor. The CDR3 sequence is CASSLRTGGLTEAFF. CDR3 nucleotides: TGTGCCAGCAGCCTCCGGACAGGGGGCCTCACTGAAGCTTTCTTT. Variable domain in full (rest from reference TRBV7-9 and TRBJ1-1): DTGVSQNPRHKITKRGQNVTFRCDPISEHNRLYWYRQTLGQGPEFLTYFQNEAQLEKSRLLSDRFSAERPKGSFSTLEIQRTEQGDSAMYLCASSLRTGGLTEAFFGQGTRLTVV.